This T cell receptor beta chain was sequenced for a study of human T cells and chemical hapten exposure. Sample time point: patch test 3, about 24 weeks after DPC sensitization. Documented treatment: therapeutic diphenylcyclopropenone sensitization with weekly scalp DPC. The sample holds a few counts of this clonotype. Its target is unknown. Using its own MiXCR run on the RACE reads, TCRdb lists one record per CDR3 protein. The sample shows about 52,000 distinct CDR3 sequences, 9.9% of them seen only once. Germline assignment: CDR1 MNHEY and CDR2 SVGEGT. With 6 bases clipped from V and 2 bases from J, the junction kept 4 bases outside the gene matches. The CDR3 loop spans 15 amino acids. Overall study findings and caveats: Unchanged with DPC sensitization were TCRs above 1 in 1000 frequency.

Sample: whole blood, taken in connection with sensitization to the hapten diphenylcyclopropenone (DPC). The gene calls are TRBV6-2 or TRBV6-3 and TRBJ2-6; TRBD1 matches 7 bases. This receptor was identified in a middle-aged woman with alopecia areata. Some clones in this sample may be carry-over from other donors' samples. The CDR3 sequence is CASSNDRAGANVLTF. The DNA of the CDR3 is TGTGCCAGCAGCAACGACAGGGCTGGGGCCAACGTCCTGACTTTC.